This T cell receptor beta chain is from a study of CD8+ T cells in alopecia areata. Treatment: oral pan-JAK inhibitor, 5-10 mg twice daily. This clone was detected only a few times. The CDR3 contains 14 residues. Trimming took off 5 bases at V and 5 bases at J, with 10 bases between the two ends. Germline CDR1 and CDR2: SGHVS and FNYEAQ. Reverse transcription of extracted RNA yielded cDNA, which provided the sequencing template. TCRdb's table, derived via immunoSEQ multiplex PCR, lists solely in-frame clones and lacks some. The table shows about 210,000 clones, with 50% to 75% occurring only once. The receptor comes from a human donor with alopecia areata. The input for sequencing was CD4+ T cells sorted from blood, taken at week 4, from a patient treated with tofacitinib. The chain couples TRBV7-6 to TRBJ1-6; the D gene is possibly TRBD1 (6 bases). Written as DNA, the CDR3 is TGTGCCAGCAGCCCCCGGACAGATAATTCACCCCTCCACTTT. Amino acids: CASSPRTDNSPLHF.